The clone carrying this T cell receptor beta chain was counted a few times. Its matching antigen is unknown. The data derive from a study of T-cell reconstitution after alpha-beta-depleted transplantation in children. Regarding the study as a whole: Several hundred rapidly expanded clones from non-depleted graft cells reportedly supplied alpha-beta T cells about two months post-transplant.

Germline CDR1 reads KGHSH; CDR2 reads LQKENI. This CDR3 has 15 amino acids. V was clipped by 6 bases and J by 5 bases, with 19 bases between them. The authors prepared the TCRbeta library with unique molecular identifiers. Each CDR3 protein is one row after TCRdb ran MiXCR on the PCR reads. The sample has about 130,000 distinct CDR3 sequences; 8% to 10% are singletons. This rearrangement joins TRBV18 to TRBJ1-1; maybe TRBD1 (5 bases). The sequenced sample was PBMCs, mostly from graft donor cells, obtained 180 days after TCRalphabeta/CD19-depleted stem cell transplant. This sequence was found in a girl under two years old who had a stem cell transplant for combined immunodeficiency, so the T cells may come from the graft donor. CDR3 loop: CASSLRGPPETEAFF. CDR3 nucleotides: TGTGCCAGCTCCCTCCGGGGACCCCCCGAGACTGAAGCTTTCTTT.